This T cell receptor beta chain was sequenced for a study of blood T cell repertoires in COVID-19. The overall study: Acute-phase and convalescent COVID-19 samples originated in the United States, Italy and Spain. Sources were T cells, B-cell-depleted T cells, or PBMCs; the material itself was cDNA or gDNA.

Trimming cost V 1 base and J 0 bases, with 14 bases left between them. The CDR3 length is 16 residues. Germline-derived CDR1 and CDR2 are SGHRS and YFSETQ. Original processing methods: Amplification of reference gene primers was used by the study to estimate nucleated cell counts. Some clones are missing from TCRdb's copy, which holds only in-frame ones; the method was immunoSEQ multiplex PCR. The V and J calls and clone size were taken over from that table, and D and trimming were inferred from the DNA. The table has under 250,000 clones, 80% to 90% seen once. Sequenced material: peripheral blood. The rearrangement links TRBV5-1 to TRBJ2-7, with D possibly being TRBD1 (6 bases). The source is a human donor in a cohort sampled during active COVID-19. In DNA form, the CDR3 reads TGCGCCAGCAGCTTGTCAACAGGGACGAGCTCCTACGAGCAGTACTTC. Its translation: CASSLSTGTSSYEQYF. Variable domain in full (rest from reference TRBV5-1 and TRBJ2-7): KAGVTQTPRYLIKTRGQQVTLSCSPISGHRSVSWYQQTPGQGLQFLFEYFSETQRNKGNFPGRFSGRQFSNSRSEMNVSTLELGDSALYLCASSLSTGTSSYEQYFGPGTRLTVT.